One and the same sample provided the 21 T cell receptor beta chains below, sequenced in a study of T-cell memory formation after mild COVID-19. Each CDR3 protein is one row after TCRdb ran MiXCR on the 5' RACE reads. Among over 150,000 distinct CDR3 sequences listed, 10% to 15% were seen once. Sequenced input: PBMCs or a T cell subset sorted from them (not recorded which). Every receptor here comes from a man aged 18 to 29 who had mild COVID-19 (a few samples of this study predate the infection). Cell type and time point are not known.

J is TRBJ1-4 and V is TRBV29-1; 8 bases are shared with TRBD1. The CDR3 is 14 amino acids. CDR1 and CDR2 from the germline V gene are SQVTM and ANQGSEA. Trimming at V came to 7 bases and at J to 1 base, leaving 5 bases not matched to a gene. CDR3 residues: CSARGHRTNEKLFF. The DNA of the CDR3 is TGCAGCGCCAGGGGGCACCGAACTAATGAAAAACTGTTTTTT.

The chain links TRBV12-3 or TRBV12-4 to TRBJ2-7, with D unresolved. Trimming removed 1 base from V and 0 bases from J, with 4 bases in between. CDR3 length: 13 residues. CDR3 nucleotide sequence: TGTGCCAGCAGTTTAGGGGCCTCCTACGAGCAGTACGTC. It yields the protein CASSLGASYEQYV.

This clonotype was seen a few times. V and J are TRBV11-2 and TRBJ2-7; D is undetermined. Germline V lookup: CDR1 SGHAT, CDR2 FQNNGV. Trimming cost V 0 bases and J 3 bases, with 9 bases left between them. The CDR3 runs 14 residues. The CDR3 reads CASSLDRYRYEQYV. The CDR3 coding sequence is TGTGCCAGCAGCTTAGATAGGTACCGCTACGAGCAGTACGTC.

This clonotype was seen a handful of times. The gene calls are TRBV12-3 or TRBV12-4 and TRBJ2-7, with D possibly called TRBD1 or TRBD2 (5 bases each). The germline V and J ends were trimmed by 7 bases and 6 bases, with 16 bases remaining between them. This CDR3 is built from 13 residues. The chain's CDR3 is CASTPGRWGEQYF. The DNA for the CDR3 is TGTGCCAGCACCCCGGGACGTTGGGGCGAGCAGTACTTC.

This clonotype was seen ten or more times. The rearrangement joins TRBV7-9 to TRBJ2-7, with 8 bases that match TRBD1. V lost 5 bases and J lost 0; bases outside the gene matches: 6. Per germline, CDR1 SEHNR and CDR2 FQNEAQ (reference sequence). CDR3 size: 15 residues. CDR3 nucleotide sequence: TGTGCCAGCAGCGTCGACAGGGGCTTCTCCTACGAGCAGTACTTC. Translation gives CASSVDRGFSYEQYF.

This rearrangement joins TRBV5-1 to TRBJ2-3, with D uncertain. The CDR3 runs 15 residues. From germline, CDR1 is SGHRS and CDR2 YFSETQ. The V end was cut by 0 bases, the J end by 6 bases, with 14 bases between. For the CDR3, the DNA is TGCGCCAGCAGCTTGGATGCCCCTGCTCACGATACGCAGTATTTT. Its translation: CASSLDAPAHDTQYF.

This clonotype has a handful of counts. V is TRBV24-1 and J is TRBJ1-5; D is uncertain. This CDR3 region has 12 residues. CDR1 is KGHDR and CDR2 is SFDVKD in the germline V gene. Trimming removed 3 bases from V and 2 bases from J, with 1 base in between. Here the CDR3 DNA reads TGTGCCACCAGTGATGGCAATCAGCCCCAGCATTTT. Protein sequence: CATSDGNQPQHF.

This clonotype was detected many times. In DNA form, the CDR3 reads TGTGCCAGCAGCCCCAAGAGGACTAGCGGGGGGGCCCCGGAGACCCAGTACTTC. The encoded protein is CASSPKRTSGGAPETQYF. The chain employs TRBV11-2 and TRBJ2-5, with 15 bases that match TRBD2. Germline V lookup: CDR1 SGHAT, CDR2 FQNNGV. The CDR3 is made up of 18 amino acids. V was pared by 5 bases and J by 5 bases, with 12 bases of the junction left unmatched.

This clonotype was recorded a few times. This chain links TRBV2 with TRBJ2-3; D is unclear. The CDR3 is made up of 10 amino acids. V shed 5 bases and J shed 8 bases, with 5 bases lying between them. CDR1 SNHLY and CDR2 FYNNEI come from the germline V gene. The CDR3 sequence: CASSSVTQYF. The CDR3 DNA reads as TGTGCCAGCAGTAGTGTTACGCAGTATTTT.

This clonotype was recorded a few times. The chain links TRBV24-1 to TRBJ2-3; D is uncertain. The CDR3 has 14 residues. Germline CDR1 reads KGHDR; CDR2 reads SFDVKD. Trimming left V 0 bases short and J 0 bases short, with 3 bases between. Here the CDR3 DNA reads TGTGCCACCAGTGATTTGGACAGCACAGATACGCAGTATTTT. Its protein product is CATSDLDSTDTQYF.

The rearrangement uses TRBV10-1 and TRBJ1-2; tentative D call: TRBD1 (5 bases). Trimming shortened V by 5 bases and J by 4 bases, and 11 bases separated the two germline ends. The CDR3 is made up of 13 amino acids. CDR1 is WNHNN, CDR2 SYGVQD, per germline (reference sequence). The CDR3 loop reads CASSLSGSYGYTF. The CDR3 DNA is TGCGCCAGCAGTCTTTCAGGGAGCTATGGCTACACCTTC.

This clonotype has at least ten counts. The rearrangement joins TRBV12-3 or TRBV12-4 to TRBJ1-2; TRBD1 might be the D (5 bases). CDR3 length equals 14 residues. Trimming removed 1 base at V and 9 bases at J, with 15 bases between. CDR3 nucleotides: TGTGCCAGCAGTTTAGGGGGGGTCATCTCGAGCTACACCTTC. Amino acids: CASSLGGVISSYTF.

This clonotype was observed a handful of times. Here the CDR3 DNA reads TGCGCCAGCAGCCAAGAATGGCGGGATCAGCCCCAGCATTTT. Protein sequence: CASSQEWRDQPQHF. The V and J genes are TRBV4-3 and TRBJ1-5; D is uncertain. V gave up 0 bases and J gave up 5 bases, with 8 bases separating them. The CDR3 has 14 residues. The germline CDR1 and CDR2 sequences are LGHNA and YSLEER.

This clonotype has a handful of counts. This rearrangement joins TRBV18 to TRBJ2-7; TRBD1 aligns across 9 bases. CDR1 and CDR2 (germline): KGHSH, LQKENI. V lost 3 bases to trimming and J lost 1 base; unmatched junction nucleotides: 1. The CDR3 sequence is 14 residues long. CDR3 coding DNA: TGTGCCAGCTCACCTGGACAGGGGTCCTACGAGCAGTACTTC. Residues: CASSPGQGSYEQYF.

This clonotype showed up just a few times. The chain joins TRBV7-2 to TRBJ2-7; 10 bases agree with TRBD1. Germline V gene sequence: CDR1 SGHTA, CDR2 FQGNSA. The CDR3 length is 15 residues. V gave up 2 bases and J gave up 3 bases; unmatched junction bases: 4. Here the CDR3 DNA reads TGTGCCAGCAGCTTAAGGGACAGGGGAAACTACGAGCAGTACTTC. Its translation is CASSLRDRGNYEQYF.

This clonotype occurred a few times. The chain carries TRBV4-1 and TRBJ2-7; TRBD1 or TRBD2 may be the D gene (6 bases each). Germline CDR1 MGHRA, CDR2 YSYEKL. The ends were cut back, 3 bases at V and 2 bases at J, with 20 bases in the middle. The CDR3 has 17 amino acids. CDR3 sequence (DNA): TGCGCCAGCAGCCAGCAGTTGGGGGGCCCGTGGGCCTACGAGCAGTACGTC. Translation: CASSQQLGGPWAYEQYV.

This clonotype came up a few times. The rearrangement links TRBV5-1 to TRBJ2-3, with 8 positions matching TRBD2. The CDR3 consists of 15 residues. Germline V CDR1 and CDR2: SGHRS, YFSETQ. The junction had 3 bases not matched to a gene; V was cut back by 0 bases and J by 3 bases. CDR3 in DNA: TGCGCCAGCAGCTTGGAGGGACTAGAGACAGATACGCAGTATTTT. Protein: CASSLEGLETDTQYF. Using reference TRBV5-1 and TRBJ2-3 for the parts outside the CDR3, the full variable domain is KAGVTQTPRYLIKTRGQQVTLSCSPISGHRSVSWYQQTPGQGLQFLFEYFSETQRNKGNFPGRFSGRQFSNSRSEMNVSTLELGDSALYLCASSLEGLETDTQYFGPGTRLTVL.

The rearrangement joins TRBV7-9 to TRBJ2-7, with D perhaps assigned TRBD1 or TRBD2 (6 bases each). CDR1 is SEHNR, CDR2 FQNEAQ, per germline (reference sequence). Trimming removed 4 bases at V and 5 bases at J, with 21 bases between. The CDR3 has 16 residues. CDR3 sequence: CASSYYGSGGRDEQYV. CDR3 DNA: TGTGCCAGCAGCTACTACGGATCCGGGGGCCGAGACGAGCAGTACGTC.

This clonotype was seen a handful of times. The chain uses TRBV30 and TRBJ2-7, with TRBD1 identical over 8 bases. The CDR3 spans 14 residues. The trim removed 4 bases at V and 2 bases at J, leaving 7 bases unmatched. CDR1 GTSNPN and CDR2 SVGIG come from the germline V gene (reference sequence). CDR3 amino acids: CAWKDRVTAYEQYF. DNA for the CDR3: TGTGCCTGGAAGGACAGGGTCACCGCCTACGAGCAGTACTTC.

This clonotype was seen ten or more times. This rearrangement joins TRBV20-1 to TRBJ1-3; 9 bases align to TRBD1. The CDR3 is made up of 14 amino acids. Losses at the gene ends were 5 bases for V and 4 bases for J; bases not matched to a gene: 6. The germline CDR1 and CDR2 sequences are DFQATT and SNEGSKA (reference sequence). CDR3 DNA: TGCAGTGCTCAACAGGGGGCAGGAGGAAACACCATATATTTT. As protein: CSAQQGAGGNTIYF.

This clonotype has only a few counts. The chain is built from TRBV20-1 and TRBJ1-3; 9 positions match TRBD1. Germline CDR1 is DFQATT and CDR2 is SNEGSKA (reference sequence). CDR3 length: 15 residues. V shed 4 bases, J shed 4 bases, and the junction held 8 bases outside the gene matches. CDR3 protein: CSATRDRALGNTIYF. The DNA of the CDR3 is TGCAGTGCTACCCGGGACAGGGCGCTCGGAAACACCATATATTTT.